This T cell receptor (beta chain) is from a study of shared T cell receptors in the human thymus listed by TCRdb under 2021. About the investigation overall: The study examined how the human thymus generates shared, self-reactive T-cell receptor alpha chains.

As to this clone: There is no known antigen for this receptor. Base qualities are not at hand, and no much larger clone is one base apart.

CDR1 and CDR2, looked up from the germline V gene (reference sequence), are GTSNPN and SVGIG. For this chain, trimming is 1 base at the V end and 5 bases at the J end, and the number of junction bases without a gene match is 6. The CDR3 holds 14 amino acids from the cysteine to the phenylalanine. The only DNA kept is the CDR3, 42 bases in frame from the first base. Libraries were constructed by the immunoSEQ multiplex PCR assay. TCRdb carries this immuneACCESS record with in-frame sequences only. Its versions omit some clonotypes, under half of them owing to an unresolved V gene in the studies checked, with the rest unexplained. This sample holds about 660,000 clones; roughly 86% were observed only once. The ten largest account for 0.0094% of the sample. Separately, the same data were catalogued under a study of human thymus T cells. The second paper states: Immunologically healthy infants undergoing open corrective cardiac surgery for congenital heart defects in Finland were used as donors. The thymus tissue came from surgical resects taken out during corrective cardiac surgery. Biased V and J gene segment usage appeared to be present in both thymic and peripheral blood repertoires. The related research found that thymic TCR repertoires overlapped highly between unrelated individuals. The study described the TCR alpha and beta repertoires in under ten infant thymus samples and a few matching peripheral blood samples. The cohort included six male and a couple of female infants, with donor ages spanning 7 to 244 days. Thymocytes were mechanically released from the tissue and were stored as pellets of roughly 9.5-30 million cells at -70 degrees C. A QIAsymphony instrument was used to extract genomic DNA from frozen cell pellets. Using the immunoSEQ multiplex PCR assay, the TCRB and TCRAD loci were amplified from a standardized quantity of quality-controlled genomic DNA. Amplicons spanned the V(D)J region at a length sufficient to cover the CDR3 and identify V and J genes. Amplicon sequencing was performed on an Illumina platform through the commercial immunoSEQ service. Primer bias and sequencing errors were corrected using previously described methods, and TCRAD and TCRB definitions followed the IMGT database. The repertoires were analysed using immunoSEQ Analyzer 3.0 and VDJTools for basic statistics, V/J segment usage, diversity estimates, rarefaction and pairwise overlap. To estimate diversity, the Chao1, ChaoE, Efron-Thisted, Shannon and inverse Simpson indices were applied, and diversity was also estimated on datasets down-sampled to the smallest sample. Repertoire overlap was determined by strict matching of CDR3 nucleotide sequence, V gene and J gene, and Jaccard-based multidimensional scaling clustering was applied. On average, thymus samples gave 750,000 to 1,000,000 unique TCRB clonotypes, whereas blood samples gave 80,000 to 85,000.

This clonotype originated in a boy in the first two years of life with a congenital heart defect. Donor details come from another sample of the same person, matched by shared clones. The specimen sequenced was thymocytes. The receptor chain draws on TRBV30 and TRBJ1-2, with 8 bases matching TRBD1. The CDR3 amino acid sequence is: CAWSASGQGYGYTF. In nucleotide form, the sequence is TGTGCCTGGAGTGCCTCCGGACAGGGATATGGCTACACCTTC.